The 14 T cell receptor beta chains reported below all come from one sample, sequenced in a study of T cell repertoires in cytomegalovirus infection. In TCRdb, the reads were re-called with MiXCR into one record per CDR3 protein. The data contain tens of thousands of distinct CDR3 sequences, 4% of them singletons. The sample taken for sequencing was PBMCs. The receptors shown here come from a human donor in good health (CMV status not recorded). Some clones in this sample may be carry-over from other donors' samples.

This clonotype was detected many times. The V and J genes are TRBV24-1 and TRBJ2-1; 13 bases fit TRBD2. J lost 8 bases, V lost 2 bases, and 11 bases had no gene match. The germline V gene has CDR1 KGHDR and CDR2 SFDVKD. CDR3 size: 18 residues. The CDR3 DNA reads TGTGCCACCAGTGATTCCGCAGACGGACTAGCGGGAGATGATGAGCAGTTCTTC. Amino acids: CATSDSADGLAGDDEQFF.

At least ten counts were recorded for this clonotype. The rearrangement uses TRBV7-2 and TRBJ1-5, with D perhaps matching TRBD1 (5 bases). V lost 4 bases and J 4 bases, leaving 8 bases between the germline ends. The CDR3 runs to 13 residues. Germline lookup yields CDR1 SGHTA and CDR2 FQGNSA. The CDR3 is CASSSGLNQPQHF. Written as DNA, the CDR3 is TGTGCCAGCAGCTCGGGGCTAAATCAGCCCCAGCATTTT.

This clonotype was seen many times. The rearrangement links TRBV7-2 to TRBJ1-2, with 8 bases identical to TRBD1. There are 14 residues in the CDR3. After removal of 3 bases from V and 4 bases from J, the junction contained 4 bases not matched to a gene. Germline assignment: CDR1 SGHTA and CDR2 FQGNSA. For the CDR3, the DNA is TGTGCCAGCAGCTTCAGGGGGCGCACCTATGGCTACACCTTC. Its translation is CASSFRGRTYGYTF.

This clonotype was recorded at least ten times. This sequence joins TRBV7-8 and TRBJ2-5; tentatively, D is TRBD1 or TRBD2 (5 bases each). CDR3 length: 12 residues. V gave up 7 bases and J gave up 7 bases, with 13 bases separating them. Looked up from germline, CDR1 is SGHVS and CDR2 is FQNEAQ. DNA for the CDR3: TGTGCCAGCACCAACCTTGGGGGGACCCAGTACTTC. Its protein is CASTNLGGTQYF.

In its sample, this clonotype was seen many times. The CDR3 loop is CASSFLAGGTGELFF. The CDR3 nucleotides are TGTGCCAGCAGCTTCCTAGCGGGGGGGACCGGGGAGCTGTTTTTT. The rearrangement links TRBV11-2 to TRBJ2-2, with 12 bases aligning to TRBD2. Germline V gene data show CDR1 as SGHAT and CDR2 as FQNNGV. This CDR3 is 15 amino acids long. The junction had 1 base not matched to a gene; V was cut back by 3 bases and J by 5 bases.

This clonotype was found many times. The CDR3 protein is CASSLKVARPYEQYF. The CDR3 coding sequence is TGTGCCAGCAGCTTAAAGGTCGCTAGGCCCTACGAGCAGTACTTC. The gene calls are TRBV7-2 and TRBJ2-7; D remains unclear. The CDR3 covers 15 residues. V lost 2 bases, J lost 2 bases, and 13 bases lay in between. In germline, CDR1 is SGHTA, CDR2 FQGNSA.

At least ten counts were recorded for this clonotype. The chain combines TRBV27 with TRBJ1-1; maybe TRBD1 (5 bases). The CDR3 has 13 residues. Trimming removed 8 bases from V and 6 bases from J, with 16 bases in between. Germline-derived CDR1 and CDR2 are MNHEY and SMNVEV (reference sequence). CDR3 bases: TGTGCCAGCGGACGACAACGGGACTCTGAAGCTTTCTTT. It yields the protein CASGRQRDSEAFF.

This clonotype was counted many times. This rearrangement joins TRBV7-2 to TRBJ2-5, with D maybe TRBD2 (5 bases). Trimming shortened V by 5 bases and J by 7 bases, and 17 bases separated the two germline ends. This CDR3 comprises 14 residues. Per the germline V gene, CDR1 is SGHTA and CDR2 is FQGNSA. As DNA, the CDR3 is TGTGCCAGCAGCCCCAGAGGGTTAGTCGGGACCCAGTACTTC. As protein: CASSPRGLVGTQYF.

With regard to this clonotype: A read error may explain this, as a much larger clone is one base away. The chain recombines TRBV7-2 with TRBJ2-7, with D possibly matching TRBD2 (6 bases). Germline CDR1 and CDR2: SGHTA and FQGNSA. V was shortened by 7 bases and J by 0 bases, with 19 bases between the two germline ends. CDR3 size: 16 residues. The chain's CDR3 is CASISLPRGDSYEQYF. In DNA form, the CDR3 reads TGTGCCAGCATCTCCCTCCCCCGCGGGGACTCCTACGAGCAGTACTTC.

Comments on this clonotype: Being one base from a much bigger clone, this may be a read error. The chain is built from TRBV7-2 and TRBJ1-5, with D unclear. The V gene's germline CDR1 is SGHTA and CDR2 FQGNSA. The CDR3 consists of 13 residues. The CDR3 DNA sequence: TGTGCCAGCAGCTTAGTGCATAATCAGCACCAGCATTTT. This encodes CASSLVHNQHQHF.

This clonotype was observed many times. This chain uses TRBV6-2 or TRBV6-3 with TRBJ1-1; the D is unclear. Germline V gene data show CDR1 as MNHEY and CDR2 as SVGEGT. Deletions cut 2 bases from V and 0 bases from J, with 10 bases between. The length of the CDR3 is 15 residues. The CDR3 DNA reads as TGTGCCAGCAGTTACCAACAGCCATTGAACACTGAAGCTTTCTTT. Protein product: CASSYQQPLNTEAFF.

Comments on this clonotype: A read error may explain this, as a much larger clone is one base away. The chain uses TRBV28 and TRBJ2-7; D is tentatively TRBD1 or TRBD2 (5 bases each). The V end lost 10 bases, the J end lost 0 bases, and 13 bases lay between the germline ends. In germline, CDR1 is MDHEN, CDR2 SYDVKM. The CDR3 runs to 13 residues. CDR3 bases: TGTGCCATTTCTCGGGGCCCCTCCTACGAGCAGTACTTC. Protein product: CAISRGPSYEQYF. Together with reference TRBV28 and TRBJ2-7, the CDR3 gives the full variable domain: DVKVTQSSRYLVKRTGEKVFLECVQDMDHENMFWYRQDPGLGLRLIYFSYDVKMKEKGDIPEGYSVSREKKERFSLILESASTNQTSMYLCAISRGPSYEQYFGPGTRLTVT.

At least ten counts were recorded for this clonotype. The genes are TRBV7-2 and TRBJ1-2; 12 positions agree with TRBD1. Germline V gene sequence: CDR1 SGHTA, CDR2 FQGNSA. The CDR3 extends over 14 amino acids. J gave up 8 bases and V 4 bases, and 5 bases lay outside the gene matches. In DNA form, the CDR3 reads TGTGCCAGCAGCTCTGGGACAGGGGGCGTCGGCTACACCTTC. Residues: CASSSGTGGVGYTF.

The table lists this clonotype with many counts. CDR3 sequence: CASSSHSMGDTQYF. The CDR3 DNA reads as TGTGCCAGCAGCTCCCACTCCATGGGGGATACGCAGTATTTT. V and J are TRBV7-3 and TRBJ2-3, with unresolved D. Per germline, CDR1 SGHTA and CDR2 FQGTGA. The CDR3 runs to 14 residues. Between the trimmed V and J ends, which lost 4 bases and 6 bases, there was a span of 14 bases.